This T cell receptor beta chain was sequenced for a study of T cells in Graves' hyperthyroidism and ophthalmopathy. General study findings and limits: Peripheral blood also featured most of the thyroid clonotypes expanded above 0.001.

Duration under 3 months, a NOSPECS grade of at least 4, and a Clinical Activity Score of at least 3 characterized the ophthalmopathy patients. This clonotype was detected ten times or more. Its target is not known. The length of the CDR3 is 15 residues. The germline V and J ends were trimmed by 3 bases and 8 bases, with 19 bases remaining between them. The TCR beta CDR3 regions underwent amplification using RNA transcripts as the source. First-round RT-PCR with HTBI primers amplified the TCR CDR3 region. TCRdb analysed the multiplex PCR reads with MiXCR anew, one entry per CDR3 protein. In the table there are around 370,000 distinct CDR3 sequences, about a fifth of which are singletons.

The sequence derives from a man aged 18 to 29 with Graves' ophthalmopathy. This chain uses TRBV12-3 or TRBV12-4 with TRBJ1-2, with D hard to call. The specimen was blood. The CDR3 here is CASSFVAIGPGGYTF. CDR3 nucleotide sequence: TGTGCCAGCAGTTTTGTAGCCATAGGCCCCGGCGGCTACACCTTC.